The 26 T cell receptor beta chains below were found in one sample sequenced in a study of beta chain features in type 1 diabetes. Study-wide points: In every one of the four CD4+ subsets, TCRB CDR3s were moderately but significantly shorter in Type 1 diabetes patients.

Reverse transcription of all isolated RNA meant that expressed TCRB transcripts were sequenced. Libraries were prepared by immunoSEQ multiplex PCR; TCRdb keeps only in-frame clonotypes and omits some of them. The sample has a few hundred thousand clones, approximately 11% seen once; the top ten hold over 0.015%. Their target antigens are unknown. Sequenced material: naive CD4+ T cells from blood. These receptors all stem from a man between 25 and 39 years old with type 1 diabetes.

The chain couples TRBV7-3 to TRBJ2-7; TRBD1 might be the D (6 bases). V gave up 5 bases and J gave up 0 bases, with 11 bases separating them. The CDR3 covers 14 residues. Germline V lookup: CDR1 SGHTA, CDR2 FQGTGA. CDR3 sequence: CASSLQGGSYEQYF. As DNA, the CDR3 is TGTGCCAGCAGCCTACAAGGGGGCTCCTACGAGCAGTACTTC.

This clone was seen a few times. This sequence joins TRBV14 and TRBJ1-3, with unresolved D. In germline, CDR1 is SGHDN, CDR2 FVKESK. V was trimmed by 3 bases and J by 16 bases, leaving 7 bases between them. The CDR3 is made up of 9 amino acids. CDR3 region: CASSHQRYF. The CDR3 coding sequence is TGTGCCAGCAGCCACCAGAGGTATTTT.

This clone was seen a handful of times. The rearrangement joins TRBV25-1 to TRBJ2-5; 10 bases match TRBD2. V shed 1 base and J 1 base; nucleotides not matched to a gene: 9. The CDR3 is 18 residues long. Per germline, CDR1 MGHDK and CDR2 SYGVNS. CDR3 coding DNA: TGTGCCAGCAGTGAATTCGGGGCTAGCGGGGGCCTCCAAGAGACCCAGTACTTC. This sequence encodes CASSEFGASGGLQETQYF.

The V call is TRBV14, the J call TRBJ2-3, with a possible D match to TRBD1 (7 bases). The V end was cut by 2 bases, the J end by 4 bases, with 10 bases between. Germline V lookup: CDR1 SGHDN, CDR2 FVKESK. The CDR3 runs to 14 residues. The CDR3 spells CASSQSRGADTQYF. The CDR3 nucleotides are TGTGCCAGCAGCCAATCCAGGGGGGCAGATACGCAGTATTTT.

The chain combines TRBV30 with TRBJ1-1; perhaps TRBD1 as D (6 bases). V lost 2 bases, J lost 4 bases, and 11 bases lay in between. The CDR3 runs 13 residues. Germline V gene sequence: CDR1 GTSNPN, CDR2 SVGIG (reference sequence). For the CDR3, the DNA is TGTGCCTGGAGTCCAGGGGCGAGCACTGAAGCTTTCTTT. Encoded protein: CAWSPGASTEAFF.

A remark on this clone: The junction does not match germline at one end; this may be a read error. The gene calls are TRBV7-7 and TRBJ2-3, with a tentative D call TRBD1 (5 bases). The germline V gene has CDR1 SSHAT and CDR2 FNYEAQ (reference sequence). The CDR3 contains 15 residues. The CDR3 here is CASSQSRATTDTQYF. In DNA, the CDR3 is TGTGCTAGCAGCCAGAGCAGGGCCACCACAGATACGCAGTATTTT.

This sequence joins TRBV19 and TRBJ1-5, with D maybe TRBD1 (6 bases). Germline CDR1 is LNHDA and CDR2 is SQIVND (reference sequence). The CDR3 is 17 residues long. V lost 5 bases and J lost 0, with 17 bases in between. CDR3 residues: CASSADTGIFSNQPQHF. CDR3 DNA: TGTGCCAGTAGTGCCGACACAGGGATTTTTAGCAATCAGCCCCAGCATTTT.

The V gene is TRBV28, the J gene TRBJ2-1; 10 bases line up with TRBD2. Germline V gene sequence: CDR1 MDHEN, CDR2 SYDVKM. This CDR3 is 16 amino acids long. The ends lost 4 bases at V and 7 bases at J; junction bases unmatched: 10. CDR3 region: CASSSLAGATLNEQFF. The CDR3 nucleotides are TGTGCCAGCAGTTCCCTAGCGGGGGCCACACTAAATGAGCAGTTCTTC.

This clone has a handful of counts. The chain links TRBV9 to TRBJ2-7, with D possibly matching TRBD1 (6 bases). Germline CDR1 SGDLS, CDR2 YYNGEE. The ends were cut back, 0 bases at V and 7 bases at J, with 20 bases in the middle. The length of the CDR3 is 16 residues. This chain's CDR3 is CASSVGGHAGASEQYF. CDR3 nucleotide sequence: TGTGCCAGCAGCGTAGGGGGGCACGCCGGGGCGTCTGAGCAGTACTTC.

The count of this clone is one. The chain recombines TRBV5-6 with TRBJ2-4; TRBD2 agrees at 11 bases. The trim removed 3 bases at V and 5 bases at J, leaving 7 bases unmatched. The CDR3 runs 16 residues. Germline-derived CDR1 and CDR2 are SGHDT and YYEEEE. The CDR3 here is CASSSVAGGPQNIQYF. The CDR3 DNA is TGTGCCAGCAGCTCGGTAGCGGGGGGGCCCCAAAACATTCAGTACTTC.

The CDR3 spells CASSLGRGQGNEQFF. The CDR3 DNA reads TGTGCCAGCAGTTTAGGCAGGGGTCAAGGAAATGAGCAGTTCTTC. J is TRBJ2-1 and V is TRBV28; maybe TRBD1 (6 bases). Deletions cut 2 bases from V and 7 bases from J, with 15 bases between. The CDR3 is 15 residues long. Germline CDR1 is MDHEN and CDR2 is SYDVKM.

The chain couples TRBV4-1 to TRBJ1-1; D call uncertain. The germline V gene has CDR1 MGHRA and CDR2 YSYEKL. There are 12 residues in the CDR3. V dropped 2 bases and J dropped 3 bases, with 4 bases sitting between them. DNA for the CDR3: TGCGCCAGCAGCCAACCGGACACTGAAGCTTTCTTT. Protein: CASSQPDTEAFF.

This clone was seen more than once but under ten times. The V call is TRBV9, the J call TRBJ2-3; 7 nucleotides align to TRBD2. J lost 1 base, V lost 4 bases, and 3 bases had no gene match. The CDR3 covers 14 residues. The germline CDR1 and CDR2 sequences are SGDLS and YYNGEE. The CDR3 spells CASSLTSGTDTQYF. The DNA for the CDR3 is TGTGCCAGCAGCCTTACTAGCGGCACAGATACGCAGTATTTT.

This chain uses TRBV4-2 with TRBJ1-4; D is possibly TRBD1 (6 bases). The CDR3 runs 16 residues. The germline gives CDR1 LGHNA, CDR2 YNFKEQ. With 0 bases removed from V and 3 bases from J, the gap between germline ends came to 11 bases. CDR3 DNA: TGTGCCAGCAGCCAAGATGGAAGGGGGTCTAATGAAAAACTGTTTTTT. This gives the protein CASSQDGRGSNEKLFF.

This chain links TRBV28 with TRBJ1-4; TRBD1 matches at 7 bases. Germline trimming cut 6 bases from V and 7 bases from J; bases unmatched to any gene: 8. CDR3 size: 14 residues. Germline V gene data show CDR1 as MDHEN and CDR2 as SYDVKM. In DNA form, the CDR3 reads TGTGCCAGCAGACCCGGGACAGCGGTTGAAAAACTGTTTTTT. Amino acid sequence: CASRPGTAVEKLFF. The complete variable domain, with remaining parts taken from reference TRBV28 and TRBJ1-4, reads DVKVTQSSRYLVKRTGEKVFLECVQDMDHENMFWYRQDPGLGLRLIYFSYDVKMKEKGDIPEGYSVSREKKERFSLILESASTNQTSMYLCASRPGTAVEKLFFGSGTQLSVL.

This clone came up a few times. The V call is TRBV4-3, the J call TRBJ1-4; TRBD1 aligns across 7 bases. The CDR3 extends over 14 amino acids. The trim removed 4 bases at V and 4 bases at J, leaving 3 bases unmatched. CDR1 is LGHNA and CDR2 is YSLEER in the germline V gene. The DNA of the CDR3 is TGCGCCAGCAGCCCGACAGGGCGTAATGAAAAACTGTTTTTT. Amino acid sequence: CASSPTGRNEKLFF.

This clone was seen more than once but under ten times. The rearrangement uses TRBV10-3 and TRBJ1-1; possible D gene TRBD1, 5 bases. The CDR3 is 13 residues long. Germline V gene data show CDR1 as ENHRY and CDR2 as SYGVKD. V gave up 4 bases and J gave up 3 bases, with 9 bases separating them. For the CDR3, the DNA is TGTGCCATCAGTGTACGGGGGGACACTGAAGCTTTCTTT. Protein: CAISVRGDTEAFF.

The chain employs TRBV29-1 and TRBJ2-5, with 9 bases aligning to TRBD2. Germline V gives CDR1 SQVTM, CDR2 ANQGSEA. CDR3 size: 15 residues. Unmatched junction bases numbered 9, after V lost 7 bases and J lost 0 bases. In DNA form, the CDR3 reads TGCAGCGCGTTAATAGCGGGGGCTCACCAAGAGACCCAGTACTTC. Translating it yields CSALIAGAHQETQYF. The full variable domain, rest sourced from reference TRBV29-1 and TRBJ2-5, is SAVISQKPSRDICQRGTSLTIQCQVDSQVTMMFWYRQQPGQSLTLIATANQGSEATYESGFVIDKFPISRPNLTFSTLTVSNMSPEDSSIYLCSALIAGAHQETQYFGPGTRLLVL.

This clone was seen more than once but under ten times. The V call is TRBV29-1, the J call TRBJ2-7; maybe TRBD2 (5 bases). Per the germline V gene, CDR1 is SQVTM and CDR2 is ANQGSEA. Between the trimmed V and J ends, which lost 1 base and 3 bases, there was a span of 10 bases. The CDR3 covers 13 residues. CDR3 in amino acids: CSVEVIGSYEQYF. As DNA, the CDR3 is TGCAGCGTTGAAGTGATAGGGAGCTACGAGCAGTACTTC.

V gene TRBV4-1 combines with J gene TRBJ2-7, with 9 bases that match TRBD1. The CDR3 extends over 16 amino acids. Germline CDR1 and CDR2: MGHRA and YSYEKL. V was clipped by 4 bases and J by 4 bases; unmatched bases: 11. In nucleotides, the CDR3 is TGCGCCAGCAGCCTGATTACAGGGGGCAAGGGGTACGAGCAGTACTTC. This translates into CASSLITGGKGYEQYF.

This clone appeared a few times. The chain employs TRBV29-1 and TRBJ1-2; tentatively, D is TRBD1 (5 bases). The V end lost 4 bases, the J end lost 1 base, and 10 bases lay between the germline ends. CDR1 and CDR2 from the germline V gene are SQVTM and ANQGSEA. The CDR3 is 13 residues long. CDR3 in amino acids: CSVGEGVNYGYTF. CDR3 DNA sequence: TGCAGCGTTGGAGAAGGGGTTAACTATGGCTACACCTTC.

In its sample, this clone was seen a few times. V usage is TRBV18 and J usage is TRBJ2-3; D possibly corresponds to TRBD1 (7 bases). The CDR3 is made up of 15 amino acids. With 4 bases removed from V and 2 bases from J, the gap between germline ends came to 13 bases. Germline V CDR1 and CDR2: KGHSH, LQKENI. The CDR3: CASSHRGLNTDTQYF. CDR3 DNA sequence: TGTGCCAGCTCACACAGGGGACTCAACACAGATACGCAGTATTTT. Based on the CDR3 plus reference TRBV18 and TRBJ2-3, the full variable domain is NAGVMQNPRHLVRRRGQEARLRCSPMKGHSHVYWYRQLPEEGLKFMVYLQKENIIDESGMPKERFSAEFPKEGPSILRIQQVVRGDSAAYFCASSHRGLNTDTQYFGPGTRLTVL.

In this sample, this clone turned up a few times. The CDR3 DNA follows: TGCGCCAGCAGCCGCCGAACGTCAGGGGTTTACAATGAGCAGTTCTTC. It encodes CASSRRTSGVYNEQFF. V is TRBV4-3 and J is TRBJ2-1; weak D call: TRBD1 (6 bases). This CDR3 has 16 residues. CDR1 is LGHNA and CDR2 is YSLEER in the germline V gene. V lost 4 bases and J lost 4, with 17 bases in between.

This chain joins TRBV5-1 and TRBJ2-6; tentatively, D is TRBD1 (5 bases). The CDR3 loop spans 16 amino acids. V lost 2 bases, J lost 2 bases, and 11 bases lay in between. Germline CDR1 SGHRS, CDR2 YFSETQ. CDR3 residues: CASSLPGQTGANVLTF. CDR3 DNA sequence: TGCGCCAGCAGCTTACCAGGGCAAACTGGGGCCAACGTCCTGACTTTC.

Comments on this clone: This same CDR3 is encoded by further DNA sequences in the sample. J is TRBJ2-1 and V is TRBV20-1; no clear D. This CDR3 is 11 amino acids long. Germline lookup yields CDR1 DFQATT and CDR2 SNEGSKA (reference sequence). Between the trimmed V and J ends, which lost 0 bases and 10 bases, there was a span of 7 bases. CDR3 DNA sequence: TGCAGTGCTAGAGATCGAGGAGAGCAGTTCTTC. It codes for CSARDRGEQFF.

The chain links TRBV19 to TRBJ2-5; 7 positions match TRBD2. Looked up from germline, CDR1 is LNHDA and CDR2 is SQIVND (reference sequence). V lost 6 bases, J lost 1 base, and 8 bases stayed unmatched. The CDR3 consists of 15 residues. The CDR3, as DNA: TGTGCCAGTAGAGGCAGGGCGGGGGTCCAAGAGACCCAGTACTTC. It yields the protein CASRGRAGVQETQYF.